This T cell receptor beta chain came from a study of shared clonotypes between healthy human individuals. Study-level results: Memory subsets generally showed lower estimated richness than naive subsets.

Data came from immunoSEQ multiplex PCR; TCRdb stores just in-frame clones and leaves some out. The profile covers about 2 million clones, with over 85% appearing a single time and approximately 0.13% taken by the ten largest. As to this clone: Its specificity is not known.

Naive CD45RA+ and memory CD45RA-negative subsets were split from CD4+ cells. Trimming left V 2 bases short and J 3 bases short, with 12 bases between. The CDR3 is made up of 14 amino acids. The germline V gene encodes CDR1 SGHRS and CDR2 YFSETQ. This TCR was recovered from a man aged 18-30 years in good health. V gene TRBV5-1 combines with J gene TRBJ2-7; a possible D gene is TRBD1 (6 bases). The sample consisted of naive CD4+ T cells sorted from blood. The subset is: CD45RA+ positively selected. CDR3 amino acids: CASSFGQTNYEQYF. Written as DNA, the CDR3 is TGCGCCAGCAGCTTCGGACAGACAAACTACGAGCAGTACTTC.